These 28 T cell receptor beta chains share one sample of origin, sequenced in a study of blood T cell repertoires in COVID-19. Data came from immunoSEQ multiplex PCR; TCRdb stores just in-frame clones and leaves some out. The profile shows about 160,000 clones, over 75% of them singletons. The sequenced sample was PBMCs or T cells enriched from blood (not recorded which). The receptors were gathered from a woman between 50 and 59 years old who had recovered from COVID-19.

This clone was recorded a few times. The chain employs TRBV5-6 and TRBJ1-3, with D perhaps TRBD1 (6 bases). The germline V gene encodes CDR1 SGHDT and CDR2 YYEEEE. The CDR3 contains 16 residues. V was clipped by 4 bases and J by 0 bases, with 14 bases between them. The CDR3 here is CASSPTGFHSGNTIYF. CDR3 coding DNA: TGTGCCAGCAGCCCCACAGGGTTCCACTCTGGAAACACCATATATTTT.

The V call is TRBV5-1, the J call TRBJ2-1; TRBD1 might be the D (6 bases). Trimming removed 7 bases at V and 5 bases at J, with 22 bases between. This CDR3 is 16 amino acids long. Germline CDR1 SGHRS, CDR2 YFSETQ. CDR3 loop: CASGKRTVGLNNEQFF. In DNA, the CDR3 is TGCGCCAGCGGAAAACGGACAGTGGGTCTTAACAATGAGCAGTTCTTC.

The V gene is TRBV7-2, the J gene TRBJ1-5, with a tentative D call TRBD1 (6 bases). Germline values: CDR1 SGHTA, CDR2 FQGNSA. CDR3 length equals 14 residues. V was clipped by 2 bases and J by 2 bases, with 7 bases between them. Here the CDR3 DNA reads TGTGCCAGCAGCTTACGACAGGGCAATCAGCCCCAGCATTTT. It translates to CASSLRQGNQPQHF.

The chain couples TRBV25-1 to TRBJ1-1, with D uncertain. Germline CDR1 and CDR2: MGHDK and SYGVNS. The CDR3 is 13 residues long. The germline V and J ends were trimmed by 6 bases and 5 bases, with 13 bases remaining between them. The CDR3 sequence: CASSEAARTEAFF. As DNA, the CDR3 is TGTGCCAGCAGCGAGGCGGCAAGAACTGAAGCTTTCTTT.

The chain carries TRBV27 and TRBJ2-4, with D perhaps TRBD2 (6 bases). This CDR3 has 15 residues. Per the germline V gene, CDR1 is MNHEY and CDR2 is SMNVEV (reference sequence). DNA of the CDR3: TGTGACCAGCAAGGGGACTTAATAGCCAAAAACATTCAGTACTTC. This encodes CDQQGDLIAKNIQYF.

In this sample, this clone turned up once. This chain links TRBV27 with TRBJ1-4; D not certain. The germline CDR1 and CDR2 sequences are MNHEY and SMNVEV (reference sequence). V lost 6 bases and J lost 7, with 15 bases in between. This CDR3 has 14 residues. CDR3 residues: CASRRVGSPEKLFF. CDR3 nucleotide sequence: TGTGCCAGCAGGCGAGTAGGGAGTCCTGAAAAACTGTTTTTT.

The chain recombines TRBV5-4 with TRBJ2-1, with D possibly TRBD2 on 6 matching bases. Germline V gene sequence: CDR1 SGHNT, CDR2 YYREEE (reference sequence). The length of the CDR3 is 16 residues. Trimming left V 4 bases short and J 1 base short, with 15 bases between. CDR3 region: CASSPDLARSYNEQFF. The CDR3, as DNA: TGTGCCAGCAGCCCTGATCTAGCGCGATCCTACAATGAGCAGTTCTTC.

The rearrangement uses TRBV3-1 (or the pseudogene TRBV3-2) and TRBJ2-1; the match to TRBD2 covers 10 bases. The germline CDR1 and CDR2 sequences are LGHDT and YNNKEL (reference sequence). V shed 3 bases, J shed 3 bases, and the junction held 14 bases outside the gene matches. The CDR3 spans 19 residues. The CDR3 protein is CASSHRTPSGRALYNEQFF. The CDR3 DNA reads TGTGCCAGCAGCCACCGGACTCCGAGCGGGAGGGCCCTCTACAATGAGCAGTTCTTC.

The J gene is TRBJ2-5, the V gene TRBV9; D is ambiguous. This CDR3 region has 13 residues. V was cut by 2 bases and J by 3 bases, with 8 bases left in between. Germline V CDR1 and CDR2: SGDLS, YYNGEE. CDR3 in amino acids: CASSVSVKETQYF. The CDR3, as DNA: TGTGCCAGCAGCGTGAGTGTTAAAGAGACCCAGTACTTC.

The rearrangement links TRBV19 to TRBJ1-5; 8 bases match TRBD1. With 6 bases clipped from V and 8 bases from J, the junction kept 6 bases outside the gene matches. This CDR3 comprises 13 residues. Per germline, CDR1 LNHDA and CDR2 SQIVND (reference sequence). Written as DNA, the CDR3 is TGTGCCAGTAGCCCCGACAGGGGAGAGCCCCAGCATTTT. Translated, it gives CASSPDRGEPQHF. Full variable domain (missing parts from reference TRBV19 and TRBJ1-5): DGGITQSPKYLFRKEGQNVTLSCEQNLNHDAMYWYRQDPGQGLRLIYYSQIVNDFQKGDIAEGYSVSREKKESFPLTVTSAQKNPTAFYLCASSPDRGEPQHFGDGTRLSIL.

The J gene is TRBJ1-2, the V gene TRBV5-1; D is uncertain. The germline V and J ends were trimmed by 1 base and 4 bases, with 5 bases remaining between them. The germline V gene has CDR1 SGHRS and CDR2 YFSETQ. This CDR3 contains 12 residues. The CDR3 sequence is CASSLSGYGYTF. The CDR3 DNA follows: TGCGCCAGCAGCTTGTCGGGCTATGGCTACACCTTC.

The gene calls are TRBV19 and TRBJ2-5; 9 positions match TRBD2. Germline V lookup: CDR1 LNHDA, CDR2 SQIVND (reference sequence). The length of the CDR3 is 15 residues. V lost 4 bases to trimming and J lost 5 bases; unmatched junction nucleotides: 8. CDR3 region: CASSTTSGGAETQYF. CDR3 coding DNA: TGTGCCAGTAGTACGACTAGCGGAGGGGCGGAGACCCAGTACTTC.

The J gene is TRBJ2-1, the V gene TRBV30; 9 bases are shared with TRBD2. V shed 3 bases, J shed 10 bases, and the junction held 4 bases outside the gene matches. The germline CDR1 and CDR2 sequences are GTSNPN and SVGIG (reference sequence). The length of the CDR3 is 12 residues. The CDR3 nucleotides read TGTGCCTGGAGCATGCTAGCGGGGGAGCAGTTCTTC. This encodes CAWSMLAGEQFF.

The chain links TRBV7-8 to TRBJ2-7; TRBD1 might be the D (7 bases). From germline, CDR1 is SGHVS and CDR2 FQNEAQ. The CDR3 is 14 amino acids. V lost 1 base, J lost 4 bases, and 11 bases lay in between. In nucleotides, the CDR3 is TGTGCCAGCAGCTTAGGGGGGGACAGATACGAGCAGTACTTC. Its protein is CASSLGGDRYEQYF.

Here the CDR3 DNA reads TGTGCCAGCAGCCCACAGGAGGGGTCCTTCTACGAGCAGTACTTC. It specifies CASSPQEGSFYEQYF. V usage is TRBV7-6 and J usage is TRBJ2-7; tentatively, D is TRBD2 (6 bases). Trimming shortened V by 5 bases and J by 3 bases, and 17 bases separated the two germline ends. CDR1 and CDR2 from the germline V gene are SGHVS and FNYEAQ. The CDR3 sequence is 15 residues long.

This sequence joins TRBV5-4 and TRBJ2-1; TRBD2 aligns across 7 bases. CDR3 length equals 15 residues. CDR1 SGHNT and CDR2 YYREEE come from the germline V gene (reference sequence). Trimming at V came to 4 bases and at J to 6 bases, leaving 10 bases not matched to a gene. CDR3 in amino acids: CASSPRGLVGNEQFF. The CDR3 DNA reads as TGTGCCAGCAGCCCTCGAGGACTAGTCGGCAATGAGCAGTTCTTC.

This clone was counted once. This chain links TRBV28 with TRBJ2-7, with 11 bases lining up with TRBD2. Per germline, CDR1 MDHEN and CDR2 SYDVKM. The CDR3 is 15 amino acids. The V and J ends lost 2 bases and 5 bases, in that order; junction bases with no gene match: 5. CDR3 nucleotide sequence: TGTGCCAGCAGTTTAGGGCTAGCGGGAGGTAACGAGCAGTACTTC. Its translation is CASSLGLAGGNEQYF.

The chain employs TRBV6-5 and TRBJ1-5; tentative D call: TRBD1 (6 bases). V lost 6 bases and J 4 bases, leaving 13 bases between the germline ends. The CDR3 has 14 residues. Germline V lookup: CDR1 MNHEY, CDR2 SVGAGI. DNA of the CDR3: TGTGCCAGCAGCTTATTCAGGGGAAATCAGCCCCAGCATTTT. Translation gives CASSLFRGNQPQHF.

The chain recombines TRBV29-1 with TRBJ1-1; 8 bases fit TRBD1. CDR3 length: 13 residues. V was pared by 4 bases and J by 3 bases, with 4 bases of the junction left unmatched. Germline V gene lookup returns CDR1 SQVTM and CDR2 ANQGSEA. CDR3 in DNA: TGCAGCGTTGCCAGGGGGCGGGACACTGAAGCTTTCTTT. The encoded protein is CSVARGRDTEAFF.

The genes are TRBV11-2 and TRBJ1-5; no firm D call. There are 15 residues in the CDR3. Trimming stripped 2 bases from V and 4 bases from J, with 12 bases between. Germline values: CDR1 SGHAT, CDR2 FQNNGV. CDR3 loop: CASSLSGVDNQPQHF. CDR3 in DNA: TGTGCCAGCAGCTTAAGCGGAGTAGATAATCAGCCCCAGCATTTT.

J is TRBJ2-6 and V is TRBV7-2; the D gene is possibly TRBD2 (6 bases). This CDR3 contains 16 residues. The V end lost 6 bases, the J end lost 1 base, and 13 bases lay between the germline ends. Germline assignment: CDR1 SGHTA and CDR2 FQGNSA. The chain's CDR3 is CASSPRAGSGANVLTF. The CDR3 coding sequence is TGTGCCAGCAGTCCCAGGGCGGGATCTGGGGCCAACGTCCTGACTTTC.

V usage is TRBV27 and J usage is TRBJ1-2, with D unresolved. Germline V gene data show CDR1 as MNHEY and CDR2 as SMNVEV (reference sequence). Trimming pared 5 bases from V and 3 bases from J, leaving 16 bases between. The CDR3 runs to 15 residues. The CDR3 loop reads CASSPTRPLHYGYTF. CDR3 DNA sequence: TGTGCCAGCAGTCCCACGCGGCCCCTACACTATGGCTACACCTTC.

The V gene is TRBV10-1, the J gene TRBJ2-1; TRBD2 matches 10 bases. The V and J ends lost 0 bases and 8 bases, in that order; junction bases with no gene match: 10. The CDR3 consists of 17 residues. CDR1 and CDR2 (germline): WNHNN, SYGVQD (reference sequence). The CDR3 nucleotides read TGCGCCAGCAGTGAGTCTTATGTAGCGGGAGGCTTAGATGAGCAGTTCTTC. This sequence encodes CASSESYVAGGLDEQFF.

The CDR3 nucleotides are TGTGCCAGCAGTTTGGCAGGGGAAGACACCGGGGAGCTGTTTTTT. Residues: CASSLAGEDTGELFF. The genes are TRBV28 and TRBJ2-2; D might be TRBD1 (6 bases). Germline-derived CDR1 and CDR2 are MDHEN and SYDVKM. The CDR3 is 15 residues long. V lost 3 bases to trimming and J lost 3 bases, with 11 bases between them. Supplemented by reference TRBV28 and TRBJ2-2, the full variable domain reads DVKVTQSSRYLVKRTGEKVFLECVQDMDHENMFWYRQDPGLGLRLIYFSYDVKMKEKGDIPEGYSVSREKKERFSLILESASTNQTSMYLCASSLAGEDTGELFFGEGSRLTVL.

Written as DNA, the CDR3 is TGTGCCAGCAGCTTAGATCCTAGCCGGAGGGGAAACATTCAGTACTTC. It translates to CASSLDPSRRGNIQYF. The V gene is TRBV13, the J gene TRBJ2-4, with D tentatively TRBD2 (6 bases). The V and J ends lost 1 base and 6 bases respectively, with 16 bases between them. Looked up from germline, CDR1 is PRHDT and CDR2 is FYEKMQ (reference sequence). The CDR3 is 16 amino acids.

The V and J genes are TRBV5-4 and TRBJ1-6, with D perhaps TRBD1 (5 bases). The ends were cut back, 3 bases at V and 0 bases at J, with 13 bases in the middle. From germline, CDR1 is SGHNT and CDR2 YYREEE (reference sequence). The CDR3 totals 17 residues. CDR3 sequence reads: CASSSKEGSSYNSPLHF. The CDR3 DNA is TGTGCCAGCAGCTCTAAGGAGGGGAGCTCCTATAATTCACCCCTCCACTTT.

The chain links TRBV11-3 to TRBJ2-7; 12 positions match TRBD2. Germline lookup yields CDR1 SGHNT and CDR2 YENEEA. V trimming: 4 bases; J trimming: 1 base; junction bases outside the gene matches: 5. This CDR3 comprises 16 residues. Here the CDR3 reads CASSYRLAGVSYEQYF. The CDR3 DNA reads TGTGCCAGCAGCTACAGACTAGCGGGGGTTTCCTACGAGCAGTACTTC.

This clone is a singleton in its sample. In DNA, the CDR3 is TGTGCCAGCAGGGCCGGGACTAGTATGACCGGGGAGCTGTTTTTT. This gives the protein CASRAGTSMTGELFF. The chain combines TRBV7-9 with TRBJ2-2; TRBD2 matches 8 bases. Germline V gives CDR1 SEHNR, CDR2 FQNEAQ (reference sequence). The J segment lost 5 bases and the V segment lost 6 bases, leaving 8 bases of the junction unmatched. This CDR3 is 15 amino acids long.